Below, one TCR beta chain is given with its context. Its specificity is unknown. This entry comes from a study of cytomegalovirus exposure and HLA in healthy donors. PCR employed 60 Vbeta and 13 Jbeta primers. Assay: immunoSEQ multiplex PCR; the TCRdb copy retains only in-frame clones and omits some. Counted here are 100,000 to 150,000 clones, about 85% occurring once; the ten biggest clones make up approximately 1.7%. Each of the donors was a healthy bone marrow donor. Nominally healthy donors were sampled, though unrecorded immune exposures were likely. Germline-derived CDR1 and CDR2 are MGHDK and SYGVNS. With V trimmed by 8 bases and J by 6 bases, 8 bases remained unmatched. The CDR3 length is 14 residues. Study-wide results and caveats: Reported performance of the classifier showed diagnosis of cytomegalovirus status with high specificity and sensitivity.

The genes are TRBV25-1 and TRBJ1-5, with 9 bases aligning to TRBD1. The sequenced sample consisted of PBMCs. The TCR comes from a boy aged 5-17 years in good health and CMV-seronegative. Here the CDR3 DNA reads TGTGCCAGCCGTGGGACAGGGTTGGGTCAGCCCCAGCATTTT. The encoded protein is CASRGTGLGQPQHF.